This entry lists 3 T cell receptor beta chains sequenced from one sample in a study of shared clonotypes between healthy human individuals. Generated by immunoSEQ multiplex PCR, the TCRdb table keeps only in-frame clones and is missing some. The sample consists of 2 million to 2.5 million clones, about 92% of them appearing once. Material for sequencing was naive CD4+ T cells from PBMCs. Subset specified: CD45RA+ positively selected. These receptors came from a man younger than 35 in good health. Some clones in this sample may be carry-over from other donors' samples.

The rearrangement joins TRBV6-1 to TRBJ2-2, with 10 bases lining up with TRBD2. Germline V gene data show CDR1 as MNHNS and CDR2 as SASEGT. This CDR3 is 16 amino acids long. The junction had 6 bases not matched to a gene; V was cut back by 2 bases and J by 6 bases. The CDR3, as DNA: TGTGCCAGCAGTGAACGCGGTAGCGGGAGGTCCGGGGAGCTGTTTTTT. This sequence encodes CASSERGSGRSGELFF.

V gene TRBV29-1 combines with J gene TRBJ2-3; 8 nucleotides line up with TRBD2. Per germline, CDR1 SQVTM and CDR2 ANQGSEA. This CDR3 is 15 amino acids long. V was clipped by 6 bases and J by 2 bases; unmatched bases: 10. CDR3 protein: CSVLGTSGDTDTQYF. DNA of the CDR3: TGCAGCGTACTGGGCACTAGCGGAGACACAGATACGCAGTATTTT.

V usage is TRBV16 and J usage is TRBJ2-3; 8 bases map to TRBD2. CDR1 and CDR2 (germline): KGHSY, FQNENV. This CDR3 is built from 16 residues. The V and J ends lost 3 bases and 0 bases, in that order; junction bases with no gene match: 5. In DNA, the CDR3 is TGTGCCAGCAGCCATGCGGGACTAGGAAGCACAGATACGCAGTATTTT. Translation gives CASSHAGLGSTDTQYF.